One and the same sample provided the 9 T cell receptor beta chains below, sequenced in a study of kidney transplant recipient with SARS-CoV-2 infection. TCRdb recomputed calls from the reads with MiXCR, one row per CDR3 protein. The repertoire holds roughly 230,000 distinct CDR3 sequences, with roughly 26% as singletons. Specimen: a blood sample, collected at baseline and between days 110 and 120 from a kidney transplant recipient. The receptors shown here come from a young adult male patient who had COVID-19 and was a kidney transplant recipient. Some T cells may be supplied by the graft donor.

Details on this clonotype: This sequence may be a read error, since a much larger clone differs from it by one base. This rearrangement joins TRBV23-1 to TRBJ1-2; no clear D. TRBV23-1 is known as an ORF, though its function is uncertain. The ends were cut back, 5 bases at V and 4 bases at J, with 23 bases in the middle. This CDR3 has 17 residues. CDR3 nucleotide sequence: TGCGCCAGCAGTTTCGGAAAGCTACGCAGAAAGACCTATGGCTACACCTTC. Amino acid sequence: CASSFGKLRRKTYGYTF.

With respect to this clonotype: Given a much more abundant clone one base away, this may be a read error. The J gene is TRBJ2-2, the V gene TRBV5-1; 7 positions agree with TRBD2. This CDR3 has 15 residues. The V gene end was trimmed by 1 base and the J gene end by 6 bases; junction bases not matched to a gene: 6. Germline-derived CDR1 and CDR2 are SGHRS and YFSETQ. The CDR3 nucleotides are TGCGCCAGCAGCTTGCAAGGGGCGGGAGCCGGGGAGCTGTTTTTT. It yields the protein CASSLQGAGAGELFF.

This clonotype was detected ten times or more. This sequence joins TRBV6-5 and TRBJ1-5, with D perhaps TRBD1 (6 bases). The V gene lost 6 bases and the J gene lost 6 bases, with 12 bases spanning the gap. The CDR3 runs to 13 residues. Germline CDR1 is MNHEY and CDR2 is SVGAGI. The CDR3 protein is CASSLQGGQPQHF. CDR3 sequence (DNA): TGTGCCAGCAGCTTACAGGGTGGTCAGCCCCAGCATTTT.

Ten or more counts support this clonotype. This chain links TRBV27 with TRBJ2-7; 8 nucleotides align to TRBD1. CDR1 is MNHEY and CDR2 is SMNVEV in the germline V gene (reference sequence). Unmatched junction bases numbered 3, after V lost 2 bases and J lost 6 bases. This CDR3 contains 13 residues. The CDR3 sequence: CASSLGQGSEQYF. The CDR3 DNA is TGTGCCAGCAGTTTAGGACAGGGATCCGAGCAGTACTTC.

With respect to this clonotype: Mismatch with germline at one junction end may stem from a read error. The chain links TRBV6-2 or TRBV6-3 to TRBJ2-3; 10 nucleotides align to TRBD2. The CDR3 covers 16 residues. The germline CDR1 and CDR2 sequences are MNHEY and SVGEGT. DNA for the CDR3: TGTGCCAGCAGTTCCTGGGGGACTAGCGTCACAGGTACGCAGTATTTT. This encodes CASSSWGTSVTGTQYF.

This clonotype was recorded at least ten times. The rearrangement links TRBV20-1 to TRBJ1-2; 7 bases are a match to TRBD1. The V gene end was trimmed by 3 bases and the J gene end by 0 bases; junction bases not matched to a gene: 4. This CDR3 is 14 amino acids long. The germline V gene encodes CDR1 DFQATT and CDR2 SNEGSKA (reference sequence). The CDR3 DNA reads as TGCAGTGCTAGGGACAGGCATACTAACTATGGCTACACCTTC. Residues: CSARDRHTNYGYTF.

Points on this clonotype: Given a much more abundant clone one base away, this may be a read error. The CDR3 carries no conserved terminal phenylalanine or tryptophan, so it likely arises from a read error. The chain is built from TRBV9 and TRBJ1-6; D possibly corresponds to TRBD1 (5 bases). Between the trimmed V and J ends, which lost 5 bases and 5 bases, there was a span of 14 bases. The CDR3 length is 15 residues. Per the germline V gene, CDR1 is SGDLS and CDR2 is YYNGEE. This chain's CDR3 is CASSFSGLDNSPLHL. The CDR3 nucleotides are TGTGCCAGCAGTTTCTCAGGGCTTGATAATTCACCCCTCCACCTT.

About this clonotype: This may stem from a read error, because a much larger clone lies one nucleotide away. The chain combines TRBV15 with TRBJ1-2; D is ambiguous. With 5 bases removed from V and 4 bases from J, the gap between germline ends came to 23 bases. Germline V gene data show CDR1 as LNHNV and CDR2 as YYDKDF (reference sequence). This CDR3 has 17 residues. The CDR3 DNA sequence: TGTGCCACCAGCGGTCGTAAAAGGTGTGGAAAGACCTATGGCTACACCTTC. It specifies CATSGRKRCGKTYGYTF.

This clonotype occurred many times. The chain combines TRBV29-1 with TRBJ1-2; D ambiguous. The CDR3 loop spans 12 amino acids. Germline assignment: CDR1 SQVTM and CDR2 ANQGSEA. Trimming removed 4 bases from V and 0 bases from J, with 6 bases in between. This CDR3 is CSVVRTNYGYTF. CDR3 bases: TGCAGCGTTGTTAGGACTAACTATGGCTACACCTTC.